This TCR beta chain was profiled in a study of naive and memory T cell subsets. V was pared by 5 bases and J by 8 bases, with 8 bases of the junction left unmatched. This CDR3 has 14 residues. The germline CDR1 and CDR2 sequences are SGHVS and FQNEAQ. The beta constant-region primer was an equimolar mix of two oligonucleotides covering TRBC1 and TRBC2. TCRdb itself ran the UMI-ligation and nested PCR reads through MiXCR, one entry per CDR3 protein. In the table there are about 85,000 distinct CDR3 sequences, about 12% of which are singletons. Sequencing was done on a sample of central memory CD4+ T cells from blood. This receptor was taken from a human donor in good health. This sequence joins TRBV7-8 and TRBJ2-1, with TRBD2 matching 8 bases. The DNA of the CDR3 is TGTGCCAGCAGCCCCGGGACTAGGAAGGATGAGCAGTTCTTC. Translation gives CASSPGTRKDEQFF.